A selection of T cell receptor beta chains follows, all from one sample in a study of blood T cell repertoires in COVID-19. Profiling relied on immunoSEQ multiplex PCR, and the TCRdb table lists in-frame clones only, not all of them. The data contain about 670,000 clones, 90% of them seen just once; the ten biggest clones take up roughly 0.26%. The sequenced sample was peripheral blood. The receptors were gathered from a woman aged 18 to 35 with acute or convalescent COVID-19. Each CDR3 is given with its conserved first and last residue.

v_call: TRBV29-1
cdr3_length: 13
cdr3_aa: CSVSRGSGNTIYF

v_call: TRBV28
cdr3_length: 17
cdr3_aa: CASSLPEDRGGRDGYTF

v_call: TRBV4-1
cdr3_length: 14
cdr3_aa: CASSQIVRNTEAFF

v_call: TRBV4-3
cdr3_length: 16
cdr3_aa: CASSQDPGRVDSPLHF

v_call: TRBV7-9
cdr3_length: 14
cdr3_aa: CASSSNRDNQPQHF

v_call: TRBV5-4
cdr3_length: 14
cdr3_aa: CASSQGQGREGYTF

v_call: TRBV5-1
cdr3_length: 13
cdr3_aa: CASSLDRYTEAFF

v_call: TRBV24-1
cdr3_length: 12
cdr3_aa: CATSDFRESLHF

v_call: TRBV4-1
cdr3_length: 11
cdr3_aa: CASSHAGTEFF

v_call: TRBV10-3
cdr3_length: 14
cdr3_aa: CAISGGEPTDTQYF

v_call: TRBV4-1
cdr3_length: 14
cdr3_aa: CASSPPGQGYGYTF

v_call: TRBV7-2
cdr3_length: 16
cdr3_aa: CASSSRDRAINYGYTF

v_call: TRBV2
cdr3_length: 15
cdr3_aa: CASNLMAGGRGTQYF

v_call: TRBV19
cdr3_length: 13
cdr3_aa: CASSIAGGDGYTF

v_call: TRBV27
cdr3_length: 12
cdr3_aa: CASSLNRREQYF

v_call: TRBV28
cdr3_length: 16
cdr3_aa: CASSLSFGGLSYEQYF

v_call: TRBV5-1
cdr3_length: 15
cdr3_aa: CASSLGTRNTGELFF

v_call: TRBV5-1
cdr3_length: 15
cdr3_aa: CASSLAAREGDGYTF

v_call: TRBV3-1/TRBV3-2
cdr3_length: 17
cdr3_aa: CASSGGGRGALDTEAFF

v_call: TRBV5-1
cdr3_length: 14
cdr3_aa: CASSFGQGAEKLFF

v_call: TRBV6-4
cdr3_length: 14
cdr3_aa: CARVPGVRGYEQYF

v_call: TRBV7-2
cdr3_length: 16
cdr3_aa: CASSLLGQGATDEQFF

v_call: TRBV23-1
cdr3_length: 13
cdr3_aa: CASLDRPSYEQYF

v_call: TRBV7-9
cdr3_length: 14
cdr3_aa: CASSLAEGGQPQHF

v_call: TRBV6-2/TRBV6-3
cdr3_length: 16
cdr3_aa: CASSFYPGEYTGELFF

v_call: TRBV29-1
cdr3_length: 13
cdr3_aa: CSVEALYSDTQYF

v_call: TRBV6-5
cdr3_length: 15
cdr3_aa: CASSPGTSGTMTQYF

v_call: TRBV2
cdr3_length: 14
cdr3_aa: CASSGIRDNNEQFF

v_call: TRBV9
cdr3_length: 12
cdr3_aa: CASNRQNYGYTF

v_call: TRBV23-1
cdr3_length: 14
cdr3_aa: CASPPGQGFGGYTF

v_call: TRBV4-1
cdr3_length: 18
cdr3_aa: CASSQEGTGHRSNQPQHF

v_call: TRBV15
cdr3_length: 15
cdr3_aa: CATSREDRETGELFF

v_call: TRBV6-5
cdr3_length: 15
cdr3_aa: CASSQKVRGSGEQYF

v_call: TRBV19
cdr3_length: 14
cdr3_aa: CASSIGGFGSPLHF

v_call: TRBV4-2
cdr3_length: 15
cdr3_aa: CASSQDLALSYEQYF

v_call: TRBV7-9
cdr3_length: 12
cdr3_aa: CASSFWGAEQYF

v_call: TRBV10-3
cdr3_length: 18
cdr3_aa: CAISDRRDRGGTNYGYTF

v_call: TRBV19
cdr3_length: 15
cdr3_aa: CASSLWDRAPNEQFF